Below, one T cell receptor (beta chain) is given with its context. Other DNA variants within this sample encode the same CDR3. The sample comes from a study of blood T cell repertoires in COVID-19. Study details: The United States, Italy and Spain supplied acute and convalescent COVID-19 samples.

CDR3 length: 14 amino acids. The germline V gene has CDR1 MNHEY and CDR2 SMNVEV (reference sequence). Trimming cost V 4 bases and J 5 bases; bases outside gene matches: 7. In the authors' workflow: Amplified reference gene primers provided the basis for estimating nucleated cell counts. Data came from immunoSEQ multiplex PCR; TCRdb stores just in-frame clones and leaves some out. V and J calls and clone size come straight from that table; D and trimming were deduced from the DNA. The table has 150,000 to 200,000 clones, 80% to 90% seen once; the top ten hold around 8.2%. This rearrangement joins TRBV27 to TRBJ1-2; 7 nucleotides line up with TRBD1. Sequencing input: peripheral blood. The TCR was taken from a man aged 55 to 69 with acute or convalescent COVID-19. The CDR3 region has the DNA TGTGCCAGCAGTTCGTCAGACAGGGTGTATGGCTACACCTTC. The encoded protein is CASSSSDRVYGYTF.